One sample yielded the 26 T cell receptor beta chains listed below, sequenced in a study of T cells in Graves' hyperthyroidism and ophthalmopathy. Amplification targeted TCR beta CDR3 regions from RNA transcripts. The HTBI set primed first-round TCR CDR3 RT-PCR. A single record per CDR3 protein comes from TCRdb applying MiXCR to the multiplex PCR reads. The sample carries hundreds of thousands of distinct CDR3 sequences, 15% to 18% recorded once. Input material: blood. Receptor source: a woman younger than 30 with Graves' hyperthyroidism.

This clonotype came up once. The chain is built from TRBV6-4 and TRBJ2-2; 7 bases are a match to TRBD1. The junction had 0 bases not matched to a gene; V was cut back by 2 bases and J by 0 bases. This CDR3 has 15 residues. The germline CDR1 and CDR2 sequences are MRHNA and SNTAGT. CDR3 sequence: CASSDGTANTGELFF. Here the CDR3 DNA reads TGTGCCAGCAGTGACGGGACAGCGAACACCGGGGAGCTGTTTTTT.

This clonotype was seen ten or more times. The J gene is TRBJ1-2, the V gene TRBV27; maybe TRBD1 (5 bases). This CDR3 spans 15 amino acids. Germline assignment: CDR1 MNHEY and CDR2 SMNVEV (reference sequence). Trimming left V 6 bases short and J 8 bases short, with 22 bases between. Here the CDR3 reads CASSSLGWGKEGYTF. CDR3 DNA: TGTGCCAGCAGCTCCCTGGGTTGGGGGAAGGAGGGCTACACCTTC.

This clonotype has ten or more counts. The gene calls are TRBV28 and TRBJ2-5, with TRBD1 identical over 9 bases. CDR3 length: 18 residues. Germline V CDR1 and CDR2: MDHEN, SYDVKM. J was trimmed by 2 bases and V by 3 bases; bases with no gene match: 13. CDR3 amino acids: CASSLGQGSSSDQETQYF. The CDR3 DNA sequence: TGTGCCAGCAGTTTGGGACAGGGCTCGTCTTCGGATCAAGAGACCCAGTACTTC.

The rearrangement links TRBV29-1 to TRBJ2-1; 10 bases fit TRBD1. The CDR3 spans 14 residues. The V segment lost 3 bases and the J segment 7 bases; nucleotides outside the gene matches: 6. Per the germline V gene, CDR1 is SQVTM and CDR2 is ANQGSEA. The CDR3 nucleotides are TGCAGCGTTGACGACAGGGGGCATCGGAATGAGCAGTTCTTC. Protein sequence: CSVDDRGHRNEQFF.

This clonotype was counted at least ten times. The rearrangement uses TRBV10-3 and TRBJ2-7, with D perhaps TRBD1 or TRBD2 (5 bases each). The V end was cut by 4 bases, the J end by 4 bases, with 23 bases between. This CDR3 contains 17 residues. Germline V gene sequence: CDR1 ENHRY, CDR2 SYGVKD. CDR3 sequence: CAISVRPPDSAGYEQYF. As DNA, the CDR3 is TGTGCCATCAGTGTCAGACCACCGGACTCGGCAGGGTACGAGCAGTACTTC.

In its sample, this clonotype was seen many times. This sequence joins TRBV6-5 and TRBJ1-1; a possible D gene is TRBD1 (6 bases). Germline lookup yields CDR1 MNHEY and CDR2 SVGAGI. Trimming took off 0 bases at V and 5 bases at J, with 7 bases between the two ends. The CDR3 is 13 residues long. CDR3 DNA sequence: TGTGCCAGCAGTTACTCGACAGGAACTGAAGCTTTCTTT. Its protein is CASSYSTGTEAFF.

This clonotype was recorded once. The rearrangement joins TRBV4-2 to TRBJ1-6; 7 nucleotides align to TRBD1. V lost 0 bases to trimming and J lost 7 bases; unmatched junction nucleotides: 6. The CDR3 length is 16 residues. Per the germline V gene, CDR1 is LGHNA and CDR2 is YNFKEQ. The CDR3 DNA is TGTGCCAGCAGCCAAGAATTGGGGGACAGAAATTCACCCCTCCACTTT. Translated: CASSQELGDRNSPLHF.

The chain couples TRBV4-1 to TRBJ2-3; 8 nucleotides line up with TRBD2. The CDR3 loop spans 15 amino acids. V lost 4 bases to trimming and J lost 0 bases; unmatched junction nucleotides: 3. CDR1 is MGHRA, CDR2 YSYEKL, per germline. This CDR3 is CASSLIAGSTDTQYF. CDR3 nucleotide sequence: TGCGCCAGCAGCCTCATAGCGGGGAGCACAGATACGCAGTATTTT.

V and J are TRBV20-1 and TRBJ2-5, with 9 bases lining up with TRBD1. The germline V gene encodes CDR1 DFQATT and CDR2 SNEGSKA (reference sequence). V shed 6 bases and J 2 bases; nucleotides not matched to a gene: 7. The CDR3 is 14 amino acids. CDR3 region: CSADGTGRQETQYF. The CDR3 DNA sequence: TGCAGTGCGGACGGGACAGGGAGACAAGAGACCCAGTACTTC.

The chain carries TRBV10-2 and TRBJ2-4, with D perhaps matching TRBD1 (5 bases). The ends were cut back, 4 bases at V and 3 bases at J, with 13 bases in the middle. The CDR3 has 15 residues. Germline V lookup: CDR1 WSHSY, CDR2 SAAADI. Here the CDR3 DNA reads TGCGCCAGCAGTGGGGGCGAAGCCGGCAAAAACATTCAGTACTTC. Translating gives CASSGGEAGKNIQYF.

This clonotype was observed at least ten times. The J gene is TRBJ2-1, the V gene TRBV11-2; TRBD2 might be the D (5 bases). This CDR3 has 14 residues. Germline CDR1 and CDR2: SGHAT and FQNNGV. Trimming removed 0 bases from V and 10 bases from J, with 13 bases in between. The CDR3 spells CASSLDLTRSEQFF. DNA of the CDR3: TGTGCCAGCAGCTTAGATCTCACTAGGAGCGAGCAGTTCTTC.

A few counts support this clonotype. The rearrangement links TRBV5-1 to TRBJ2-7, with a possible D match to TRBD2 (6 bases). This CDR3 spans 15 amino acids. Germline values: CDR1 SGHRS, CDR2 YFSETQ. Trimming took 3 bases from V and 0 from J, leaving 13 bases between them. CDR3 sequence: CASSSTPGSSYEQYF. The CDR3, as DNA: TGCGCCAGCAGCTCCACCCCCGGGAGCTCCTACGAGCAGTACTTC.

This clonotype has more than one count but fewer than ten. The V and J genes are TRBV28 and TRBJ2-2, with 11 bases lining up with TRBD2. Trimming took 6 bases from V and 4 from J; bases not matched to a gene: 7. This CDR3 has 16 amino acids. Germline CDR1 reads MDHEN; CDR2 reads SYDVKM. CDR3 sequence (DNA): TGTGCCAGCAGGGAACTAGCGGGAGTTGGCACCGGGGAGCTGTTTTTT. Translation gives CASRELAGVGTGELFF.

In its sample, this clonotype was seen many times. The V and J genes are TRBV3-1 and TRBJ1-1; possible D gene TRBD1, 5 bases. Per the germline V gene, CDR1 is LGHDT and CDR2 is YNNKEL (reference sequence). The CDR3 sequence is 14 residues long. Trimming left V 4 bases short and J 1 base short, with 10 bases between. The CDR3 sequence is CASSLSTENTEAFF. The CDR3, as DNA: TGTGCCAGCAGCCTTTCGACAGAGAACACTGAAGCTTTCTTT.

The chain is built from TRBV6-1 and TRBJ1-1, with unresolved D. The CDR3 is 13 residues long. The V end lost 3 bases, the J end lost 11 bases, and 16 bases lay between the germline ends. CDR1 and CDR2 (germline): MNHNS, SASEGT. The CDR3, as DNA: TGTGCCAGCAGTGATGAGGGTTGGGTACACGCTTTCTTT. Residues: CASSDEGWVHAFF.

This clonotype was seen ten or more times. The V gene is TRBV6-1, the J gene TRBJ2-7; D remains unclear. Deletions cut 0 bases from V and 3 bases from J, with 18 bases between. Per the germline V gene, CDR1 is MNHNS and CDR2 is SASEGT. The CDR3 consists of 17 residues. This chain's CDR3 is CASSEAGITNIGYEQYF. CDR3 DNA: TGTGCCAGCAGTGAAGCCGGAATCACCAACATAGGCTACGAGCAGTACTTC.

The table lists this clonotype with many counts. The chain has TRBV20-1 and TRBJ1-5; weak D call: TRBD1 (5 bases). Germline lookup yields CDR1 DFQATT and CDR2 SNEGSKA (reference sequence). V lost 6 bases, J lost 2 bases, and 14 bases lay in between. CDR3 length: 14 amino acids. This chain's CDR3 is CSALTARGNQPQHF. In DNA form, the CDR3 reads TGCAGTGCGCTGACAGCGAGGGGCAATCAGCCCCAGCATTTT.

Ten or more counts support this clonotype. This rearrangement joins TRBV20-1 to TRBJ1-1; D is ambiguous. The CDR3 covers 11 residues. The germline V and J ends were trimmed by 2 bases and 1 base, with 2 bases remaining between them. Germline lookup yields CDR1 DFQATT and CDR2 SNEGSKA (reference sequence). This CDR3 is CSARKNTEAFF. Here the CDR3 DNA reads TGCAGTGCTAGAAAGAACACTGAAGCTTTCTTT.

This clonotype was observed at least ten times. The chain carries TRBV12-3 or TRBV12-4 and TRBJ1-2, with D possibly TRBD1 on 5 matching bases. V was pared by 5 bases and J by 7 bases, with 17 bases between. This CDR3 region has 14 residues. The CDR3 protein is CASSTGSYQGGYTF. The CDR3 DNA follows: TGTGCCAGCAGTACCGGGTCCTATCAGGGTGGCTACACCTTC.

This clonotype was counted many times. The J gene is TRBJ2-5, the V gene TRBV29-1; D might be TRBD1 (5 bases). The germline V gene has CDR1 SQVTM and CDR2 ANQGSEA. The CDR3 runs to 14 residues. V was clipped by 2 bases and J by 3 bases, with 13 bases between them. The CDR3 protein is CSVEYPGAEETQYF. CDR3 DNA sequence: TGCAGCGTTGAATACCCTGGGGCAGAAGAGACCCAGTACTTC.

This clonotype was counted a few times. This chain joins TRBV6-1 and TRBJ1-3; D is unresolved. Trimming pared 8 bases from V and 0 bases from J, leaving 17 bases between. The CDR3 is 16 amino acids. Per germline, CDR1 MNHNS and CDR2 SASEGT. The CDR3 reads CASRRAKTNSGNTIYF. The CDR3 bases are TGTGCCAGCCGACGGGCCAAAACAAACTCTGGAAACACCATATATTTT.

The V call is TRBV29-1, the J call TRBJ2-1, with TRBD2 identical over 9 bases. CDR3 length: 13 residues. The J segment lost 6 bases and the V segment lost 6 bases, leaving 6 bases of the junction unmatched. The V gene's germline CDR1 is SQVTM and CDR2 ANQGSEA. The CDR3 loop is CSVRGGRGNEQFF. Written as DNA, the CDR3 is TGCAGCGTGCGGGGGGGCCGGGGCAATGAGCAGTTCTTC.

This clonotype was seen many times. CDR3 DNA: TGTGCCAGCAGCTCGCGACTAGCGGGGCCGGGGCAAGAGACCCAGTACTTC. Translated: CASSSRLAGPGQETQYF. This chain links TRBV5-4 with TRBJ2-5, with 11 positions matching TRBD2. Germline V lookup: CDR1 SGHNT, CDR2 YYREEE (reference sequence). J lost 2 bases, V lost 3 bases, and 9 bases had no gene match. CDR3 length equals 17 residues.

This clonotype was recorded a few times. The chain uses TRBV7-9 and TRBJ1-2; TRBD1 aligns across 7 bases. This CDR3 spans 14 amino acids. Germline V gene lookup returns CDR1 SEHNR and CDR2 FQNEAQ (reference sequence). Trimming cost V 2 bases and J 8 bases; bases outside gene matches: 8. The CDR3 here is CASSLTTGRGGYTF. CDR3 DNA sequence: TGTGCCAGCAGCTTAACGACAGGGCGGGGGGGCTACACCTTC.

This clonotype has only a few counts. The rearrangement uses TRBV6-1 and TRBJ2-7; tentatively, D is TRBD1 (6 bases). Germline V CDR1 and CDR2: MNHNS, SASEGT. The V end was cut by 5 bases, the J end by 2 bases, with 13 bases between. This CDR3 is 14 amino acids long. The CDR3 region is CASSRTRQAYEQYF. The CDR3, as DNA: TGTGCCAGCAGTCGAACCCGACAGGCCTACGAGCAGTACTTC.

The table lists this clonotype with many counts. V is TRBV6-1 and J is TRBJ1-1; D is ambiguous. Germline-derived CDR1 and CDR2 are MNHNS and SASEGT. Trimming stripped 6 bases from V and 6 bases from J, with 20 bases between. The length of the CDR3 is 15 residues. The CDR3, as DNA: TGTGCCAGCAGCAAATTAAGTACCGGGTACCCTGAAGCTTTCTTT. It translates to CASSKLSTGYPEAFF.